This T cell receptor (beta chain) appears in the sequencing data of a study of blood T cell repertoires in COVID-19. This clone occurred many times. The repertoire was sequenced with immunoSEQ multiplex PCR; TCRdb's copy has only in-frame clones and lacks some. This table holds some 150,000 clones, 80% to 85% found once. Unmatched junction bases numbered 14, after V lost 8 bases and J lost 4 bases. Looked up from germline, CDR1 is KGHSH and CDR2 is LQKENI. The CDR3 is 16 residues long. Source material: peripheral blood. This chain links TRBV18 with TRBJ1-3; 7 positions match TRBD1. The TCR sequence derives from a woman aged 55-70 years with active or convalescent COVID-19. The CDR3 reads CASRNMAQGTGNTIYF. The CDR3 nucleotides are TGTGCCAGCCGAAACATGGCACAGGGGACGGGAAACACCATATATTTT.